What follows are 18 T cell receptor beta chains derived from one specimen sequenced in a study of blood T cell repertoires in COVID-19 (dated by TCRdb to about 2020). Libraries were made using the immunoSEQ multiplex PCR assay. TCRdb retrieved this table from immuneACCESS and kept in-frame rearrangements only. Not all clones are present; in checked studies, unresolved V genes account for under half, and no reason is known for the remainder. This sample lists about 94,000 clones; around 87% were detected once. Approximately 7% of the sample goes to the ten largest clones. Material: peripheral blood. Receptors originate from a human donor with acute or convalescent COVID-19. The donor label of this sample is uncertain.

The chain uses TRBV6-2 or TRBV6-3 and TRBJ1-6; tentatively, D is TRBD1 (5 bases). The CDR3 totals 20 residues. Per germline, CDR1 MNHEY and CDR2 SVGEGT. V was clipped by 4 bases and J by 0 bases, with 22 bases between them. As DNA, the CDR3 is TGTGCCAGCAGTTCCCCGGTGGGGCAACACAGCAGCTCCTATAATTCACCCCTCCACTTT. This codes for CASSSPVGQHSSSYNSPLHF.

The chain combines TRBV6-2 or TRBV6-3 with TRBJ2-5; the match to TRBD2 covers 11 bases. Germline-derived CDR1 and CDR2 are MNHEY and SVGEGT. The CDR3 consists of 18 residues. Trimming at V came to 0 bases and at J to 4 bases, leaving 10 bases not matched to a gene. The CDR3 spells CASSYSSGLAATRETQYF. The CDR3 bases are TGTGCCAGCAGTTACTCGTCGGGACTAGCGGCCACCAGAGAGACCCAGTACTTC.

This clone was observed once. The chain uses TRBV30 and TRBJ2-7, with D perhaps TRBD2 (5 bases). CDR1 is GTSNPN, CDR2 SVGIG, per germline (reference sequence). This CDR3 comprises 15 residues. Trimming pared 2 bases from V and 0 bases from J, leaving 14 bases between. CDR3 loop: CAWSSPGRSSYEQYF. CDR3 sequence (DNA): TGTGCCTGGAGTAGCCCGGGAAGAAGCTCCTACGAGCAGTACTTC.

The V call is TRBV10-2, the J call TRBJ2-5; D might be TRBD2 (7 bases). The CDR3 is made up of 15 amino acids. Trimming cost V 4 bases and J 5 bases, with 17 bases left between them. CDR1 and CDR2 (germline): WSHSY, SAAADI. CDR3 amino acids: CASSGKGGGVETQYF. CDR3 coding DNA: TGCGCCAGCAGTGGGAAGGGGGGGGGCGTGGAGACCCAGTACTTC.

This chain links TRBV5-1 with TRBJ1-1, with 10 bases fitting TRBD1. This CDR3 region has 17 residues. CDR1 and CDR2 (germline): SGHRS, YFSETQ. The trim removed 0 bases at V and 4 bases at J, leaving 9 bases unmatched. CDR3 nucleotide sequence: TGCGCCAGCAGCTTGGCCGCCTCCGGGACAGGGGTCACTGAAGCTTTCTTT. Translated, it gives CASSLAASGTGVTEAFF.

This rearrangement joins TRBV6-5 to TRBJ2-1; tentatively, D is TRBD1 (6 bases). Trimming cost V 4 bases and J 2 bases, with 9 bases left between them. This CDR3 spans 14 amino acids. Germline V gene sequence: CDR1 MNHEY, CDR2 SVGAGI. Here the CDR3 reads CASSWTDTYNEQFF. In DNA form, the CDR3 reads TGTGCCAGCAGTTGGACAGACACCTACAATGAGCAGTTCTTC.

The J gene is TRBJ1-1, the V gene TRBV30; tentative D call: TRBD1 (5 bases). CDR3 length equals 14 residues. The V gene's germline CDR1 is GTSNPN and CDR2 SVGIG (reference sequence). The ends were cut back, 0 bases at V and 6 bases at J, with 14 bases in the middle. The CDR3 loop is CAWSVGGALSEAFF. CDR3 nucleotide sequence: TGTGCCTGGAGTGTAGGTGGGGCCCTATCTGAAGCTTTCTTT.

The J gene is TRBJ2-5, the V gene TRBV5-4; the match to TRBD2 covers 11 bases. The germline V gene encodes CDR1 SGHNT and CDR2 YYREEE (reference sequence). The trim removed 2 bases at V and 5 bases at J, leaving 5 bases unmatched. The CDR3 has 15 amino acids. In DNA form, the CDR3 reads TGTGCCAGCAGCTTCGCTAGCGGGGGGTGGGAGACCCAGTACTTC. Translated: CASSFASGGWETQYF.

The chain combines TRBV5-4 with TRBJ1-2; 9 bases fit TRBD1. Germline V lookup: CDR1 SGHNT, CDR2 YYREEE (reference sequence). The CDR3 totals 14 residues. Losses at the gene ends were 0 bases for V and 8 bases for J; bases not matched to a gene: 5. DNA for the CDR3: TGTGCCAGCAGCTTGGAACAGGGGGCTGGAGGCTACACCTTC. Its translation: CASSLEQGAGGYTF.

This chain uses TRBV6-6 with TRBJ1-1; the D is unclear. This CDR3 comprises 15 residues. Trimming stripped 0 bases from V and 2 bases from J, with 10 bases between. Per germline, CDR1 MNHNY and CDR2 SVGAGI (reference sequence). The CDR3 DNA reads as TGTGCCAGCAGTTACTCGCCGATCACTAACACTGAAGCTTTCTTT. Its translation is CASSYSPITNTEAFF.

The gene calls are TRBV30 and TRBJ2-3, with a weak D call TRBD2 (6 bases). The CDR3 sequence is 13 residues long. Germline lookup yields CDR1 GTSNPN and CDR2 SVGIG (reference sequence). V was clipped by 7 bases and J by 1 base, with 12 bases between them. The CDR3 coding sequence is TGTGCCTCCGGGACTGGGGGCACAGATACGCAGTATTTT. It yields the protein CASGTGGTDTQYF.

V and J are TRBV7-2 and TRBJ2-2, with unresolved D. Germline V gene sequence: CDR1 SGHTA, CDR2 FQGNSA. The CDR3 totals 14 residues. With 9 bases removed from V and 0 bases from J, the gap between germline ends came to 11 bases. CDR3 DNA sequence: TGTGCCAGTTTTGCGGCCCCGAACACCGGGGAGCTGTTTTTT. As protein: CASFAAPNTGELFF.

The chain recombines TRBV7-2 with TRBJ1-5; D remains unclear. V lost 1 base and J 5 bases, leaving 6 bases between the germline ends. Germline V gives CDR1 SGHTA, CDR2 FQGNSA. This CDR3 region has 13 residues. The DNA for the CDR3 is TGTGCCAGCAGCTTAGATCGGGATCAGCCCCAGCATTTT. It yields the protein CASSLDRDQPQHF.

This clone was seen a handful of times. This chain joins TRBV5-1 and TRBJ1-3; D unclear. The ends were cut back, 5 bases at V and 8 bases at J, with 17 bases in the middle. The CDR3 is made up of 14 amino acids. Germline values: CDR1 SGHRS, CDR2 YFSETQ. DNA for the CDR3: TGCGCCAGCAGTTCACGACTCAACGCGGACACCATATATTTT. It translates to CASSSRLNADTIYF.

V gene TRBV4-2 combines with J gene TRBJ1-4, with 9 bases lining up with TRBD1. Germline trimming cut 3 bases from V and 2 bases from J; bases unmatched to any gene: 4. Germline loops: CDR1 LGHNA, CDR2 YNFKEQ. There are 16 residues in the CDR3. Here the CDR3 reads CASSQGTGTTNEKLFF. The CDR3 DNA follows: TGTGCCAGCAGCCAGGGGACAGGGACCACTAATGAAAAACTGTTTTTT.

The CDR3 DNA is TGTGCCAGCAGCCCCCCCCCGGGGGGGTCCGGCCAGGGAAGCTCCTACGAGCAGTACTTC. This translates into CASSPPPGGSGQGSSYEQYF. V and J are TRBV9 and TRBJ2-7; 8 bases are a match to TRBD2. J was trimmed by 0 bases and V by 4 bases; bases with no gene match: 21. The CDR3 is 20 amino acids. CDR1 and CDR2 from the germline V gene are SGDLS and YYNGEE.

This sequence joins TRBV10-3 and TRBJ2-2, with TRBD2 matching over 12 bases. Per germline, CDR1 ENHRY and CDR2 SYGVKD. The CDR3 runs 15 residues. V dropped 4 bases and J dropped 3; count of bases not matched to a gene: 0. The CDR3, as DNA: TGTGCCATCAGTGGACTAGCGGGGGACACCGGGGAGCTGTTTTTT. Amino acid sequence: CAISGLAGDTGELFF.

This chain connects TRBV5-1 to TRBJ2-7; 7 bases are a match to TRBD1. CDR3 length equals 14 residues. CDR1 is SGHRS, CDR2 YFSETQ, per germline. J lost 2 bases, V lost 4 bases, and 6 bases had no gene match. This CDR3 reads CASSTGQVPYEQYF. The DNA of the CDR3 is TGCGCCAGCAGCACCGGACAGGTCCCCTACGAGCAGTACTTC.